Below are 29 T cell receptor beta chains sequenced from a single sample in a study of Graves' ophthalmopathy and Graves' hyperthyroidism. As the template, RNA transcripts were used to amplify TCR beta CDR3 regions. First-round RT-PCR used HTBI primers; second-round multiplex PCR followed. TCRdb reanalysed the multiplex PCR reads using MiXCR and keeps one entry per CDR3 protein. The repertoire consists of around 470,000 distinct CDR3 sequences, with about 15% occurring once and the leading ten covering over 7.5%. Sequencing used blood. Source of these receptors: a woman in her 30s with Graves' ophthalmopathy.

This clonotype was found many times. The rearrangement links TRBV13 to TRBJ1-1, with D uncertain. This CDR3 contains 15 residues. Looked up from germline, CDR1 is PRHDT and CDR2 is FYEKMQ (reference sequence). Between the trimmed V and J ends, which lost 8 bases and 2 bases, there was a span of 18 bases. CDR3 residues: CASASGGRLNTEAFF. CDR3 in DNA: TGTGCCAGCGCTTCTGGTGGCCGTCTAAACACTGAAGCTTTCTTT.

This clonotype was counted ten times or more. V is TRBV28 and J is TRBJ2-2; no clear D gene. There are 16 residues in the CDR3. Germline V gene sequence: CDR1 MDHEN, CDR2 SYDVKM. V dropped 6 bases and J dropped 0 bases, with 14 bases sitting between them. The CDR3 bases are TGTGCCAGCAGGATTCGGACGGCTGCGAACACCGGGGAGCTGTTTTTT. Protein: CASRIRTAANTGELFF.

The sample holds many counts of this clonotype. The chain uses TRBV10-2 and TRBJ2-1, with 13 bases aligning to TRBD2. The trim removed 6 bases at V and 0 bases at J, leaving 8 bases unmatched. Germline loops: CDR1 WSHSY, CDR2 SAAADI. This CDR3 has 18 amino acids. The CDR3 loop reads CASSATSGGASSYNEQFF. CDR3 nucleotide sequence: TGCGCCAGCAGCGCTACTAGCGGGGGGGCATCCTCCTACAATGAGCAGTTCTTC.

The count of this clonotype is one. This chain uses TRBV7-8 with TRBJ1-1, with D perhaps TRBD1 (5 bases). Germline lookup yields CDR1 SGHVS and CDR2 FQNEAQ. The CDR3 length is 13 residues. V shed 6 bases and J shed 5 bases, with 13 bases lying between them. CDR3 sequence (DNA): TGTGCCAGCAGGGCAGGGCCATTGACTGAAGCTTTCTTT. It is translated as CASRAGPLTEAFF.

This clonotype was found many times. This chain connects TRBV11-3 to TRBJ2-5, with 7 positions matching TRBD2. Germline loops: CDR1 SGHNT, CDR2 YENEEA. Trimming cost V 4 bases and J 5 bases; bases outside gene matches: 10. CDR3 size: 15 residues. Here the CDR3 DNA reads TGTGCCAGCAGCTCTACGAAGACTAGCCAGGAGACCCAGTACTTC. Its translation: CASSSTKTSQETQYF.

The table lists this clonotype with many counts. The V and J genes are TRBV2 and TRBJ2-2; 7 nucleotides agree with TRBD1. The CDR3 loop spans 14 amino acids. The V gene's germline CDR1 is SNHLY and CDR2 FYNNEI. Losses at the gene ends were 8 bases for V and 7 bases for J; bases not matched to a gene: 10. The CDR3 region has the DNA TGTGCCAGCGGAATCGACAGGGTAGGCGGGGAGCTGTTTTTT. Amino acids: CASGIDRVGGELFF.

The chain's CDR3 is CASSRDKVAGELFF. The CDR3 DNA is TGTGCCAGCAGCCGGGACAAAGTGGCCGGGGAGCTGTTTTTT. The chain uses TRBV2 and TRBJ2-2; D may be TRBD1 (6 bases). This CDR3 is 14 amino acids long. The ends were cut back, 6 bases at V and 6 bases at J, with 14 bases in the middle. Germline assignment: CDR1 SNHLY and CDR2 FYNNEI.

There are a few counts of this clonotype. A read error may explain this, as a much larger clone is one base away. This chain joins TRBV7-9 and TRBJ2-5, with D perhaps matching TRBD2 (5 bases). Germline values: CDR1 SEHNR, CDR2 FQNEAQ (reference sequence). The CDR3 runs to 13 residues. The CDR3 coding sequence is TGTGCCAGCAGCTTAGCACAGTGGGAGACCAAGTACTTC. Protein: CASSLAQWETKYF. Full variable domain (missing parts from reference TRBV7-9 and TRBJ2-5): DTGVSQNPRHKITKRGQNVTFRCDPISEHNRLYWYRQTLGQGPEFLTYFQNEAQLEKSRLLSDRFSAERPKGSFSTLEIQRTEQGDSAMYLCASSLAQWETKYFGPGTRLLVL.

This clonotype occurred many times. CDR3 nucleotide sequence: TGTGCCAGCACCACAGGGGGGAGCGACACTGAAGCTTTCTTT. This codes for CASTTGGSDTEAFF. The chain couples TRBV28 to TRBJ1-1, with 8 bases aligning to TRBD1. The CDR3 is 14 residues long. Per germline, CDR1 MDHEN and CDR2 SYDVKM. Trimming removed 7 bases from V and 3 bases from J; junction bases left unmatched: 7.

This clonotype was seen ten or more times. The rearrangement joins TRBV2 to TRBJ1-1, with 7 positions matching TRBD1. CDR1 is SNHLY, CDR2 FYNNEI, per germline. Germline trimming cut 7 bases from V and 2 bases from J; bases unmatched to any gene: 13. The CDR3 sequence is 16 residues long. The CDR3 DNA reads as TGTGCCAGCACCGCAAGCAAGGGGGCGCGAAACACTGAAGCTTTCTTT. It specifies CASTASKGARNTEAFF.

In its sample, this clonotype was seen many times. This chain connects TRBV6-2 or TRBV6-3 to TRBJ2-5; D gene unclear. The germline gives CDR1 MNHEY, CDR2 SVGEGT. The length of the CDR3 is 15 residues. The ends were cut back, 2 bases at V and 5 bases at J, with 15 bases in the middle. The CDR3 reads CASSYGEDPDETQYF. CDR3 bases: TGTGCCAGCAGTTACGGAGAAGATCCCGACGAGACCCAGTACTTC.

This clonotype was seen a few times. This sequence joins TRBV13 and TRBJ2-3; no firm D call. This CDR3 is built from 13 residues. Per germline, CDR1 PRHDT and CDR2 FYEKMQ (reference sequence). V lost 4 bases, J lost 0 bases, and 5 bases lay in between. CDR3 loop: CASSWGSTDTQYF. The CDR3 bases are TGTGCCAGCAGCTGGGGTAGCACAGATACGCAGTATTTT. Full variable domain (rest looked up from reference TRBV13 and TRBJ2-3): AAGVIQSPRHLIKEKRETATLKCYPIPRHDTVYWYQQGPGQDPQFLISFYEKMQSDKGSIPDRFSAQQFSDYHSELNMSSLELGDSALYFCASSWGSTDTQYFGPGTRLTVL.

This clonotype has a handful of counts. The genes are TRBV11-2 and TRBJ2-2; either TRBD1 or TRBD2 may fit D (5 bases each). Per germline, CDR1 SGHAT and CDR2 FQNNGV. V was pared by 7 bases and J by 5 bases, with 17 bases between. The CDR3 spans 15 residues. The CDR3 here is CASTTWGMKTGELFF. The CDR3 DNA sequence: TGTGCCAGCACCACTTGGGGGATGAAAACCGGGGAGCTGTTTTTT.

This clonotype was seen repeatedly, ten times or more. The V call is TRBV11-2, the J call TRBJ2-5, with 8 bases matching TRBD1. The V gene's germline CDR1 is SGHAT and CDR2 FQNNGV. The CDR3 runs to 14 residues. After removal of 4 bases from V and 2 bases from J, the junction contained 3 bases not matched to a gene. Here the CDR3 reads CASSYRDRQETQYF. CDR3 sequence (DNA): TGTGCCAGCAGCTACAGGGACAGGCAAGAGACCCAGTACTTC.

The chain has TRBV12-3 or TRBV12-4 and TRBJ2-5; 13 positions match TRBD2. After removal of 6 bases from V and 1 base from J, the junction contained 11 bases not matched to a gene. This CDR3 is built from 18 residues. Here the CDR3 DNA reads TGTGCCAGCAGGGGGGGACTAGCGGGGAGCTACCTCCAAGAGACCCAGTACTTC. This encodes CASRGGLAGSYLQETQYF.

This clonotype was recorded a few times. One junction end disagrees with the germline gene, perhaps due to a read error. This rearrangement joins TRBV20-1 to TRBJ2-2; no clear D gene. From germline, CDR1 is DFQATT and CDR2 SNEGSKA (reference sequence). The CDR3 spans 12 residues. CDR3 in DNA: TGCAGTGCTAGAGACTACACCGAGGAGCTGTTTTTT. Its protein product is CSARDYTEELFF.

This clonotype occurred many times. CDR3 region: CASSDGYNTEAFF. Here the CDR3 DNA reads TGTGCCAGCAGTGACGGGTATAACACTGAAGCTTTCTTT. The rearrangement links TRBV2 to TRBJ1-1, with D hard to call. Trimming took off 3 bases at V and 2 bases at J, with 7 bases between the two ends. Per germline, CDR1 SNHLY and CDR2 FYNNEI. The CDR3 sequence is 13 residues long.

This clonotype has ten or more counts. This sequence joins TRBV6-1 and TRBJ1-6; D ambiguous. The CDR3 sequence is 14 residues long. Germline V gene sequence: CDR1 MNHNS, CDR2 SASEGT. Trimming removed 0 bases at V and 8 bases at J, with 8 bases between. CDR3 sequence reads: CASSEARRYSPLHF. CDR3 nucleotides: TGTGCCAGCAGTGAAGCTCGTCGGTATTCACCCCTCCACTTT.

This clonotype was detected only a few times. The chain has TRBV2 and TRBJ2-2, with 7 bases lining up with TRBD2. V lost 9 bases, J lost 6 bases, and 10 bases stayed unmatched. Per the germline V gene, CDR1 is SNHLY and CDR2 is FYNNEI. The CDR3 spans 14 residues. The CDR3 spells CARTAGKGSGELFF. The CDR3 coding sequence is TGTGCCAGAACAGCGGGAAAGGGTTCCGGGGAGCTGTTTTTT.

In its sample, this clonotype was seen many times. The rearrangement uses TRBV6-2 or TRBV6-3 and TRBJ1-5; 8 nucleotides match TRBD1. V shed 2 bases, J shed 2 bases, and the junction held 5 bases outside the gene matches. CDR3 length: 16 amino acids. The germline V gene encodes CDR1 MNHEY and CDR2 SVGEGT. The CDR3 coding sequence is TGTGCCAGCAGTTACGCAGGGGGCATGGGCAATCAGCCCCAGCATTTT. This gives the protein CASSYAGGMGNQPQHF.

A single count supports this clonotype. The chain is built from TRBV6-1 and TRBJ2-7, with 12 bases matching TRBD1. CDR1 and CDR2 from the germline V gene are MNHNS and SASEGT. The CDR3 spans 15 residues. V shed 9 bases and J 5 bases; nucleotides not matched to a gene: 11. The CDR3 region is CASLLPGTGGNEQYF. The CDR3 region has the DNA TGTGCCAGTCTTTTACCCGGGACAGGGGGCAACGAGCAGTACTTC.

This clonotype was seen ten or more times. The chain has TRBV27 and TRBJ1-2; the D is unclear. The V end lost 4 bases, the J end lost 5 bases, and 11 bases lay between the germline ends. The germline V gene has CDR1 MNHEY and CDR2 SMNVEV (reference sequence). The CDR3 runs 13 residues. CDR3 region: CASSSGSTYGYTF. CDR3 sequence (DNA): TGTGCCAGCAGTTCCGGCAGCACTTATGGCTACACCTTC.

This clonotype appeared once. The chain has TRBV5-1 and TRBJ1-1; TRBD1 aligns across 9 bases. The CDR3 has 16 residues. Germline CDR1 reads SGHRS; CDR2 reads YFSETQ. V dropped 2 bases and J dropped 2; count of bases not matched to a gene: 7. The CDR3 region has the DNA TGCGCCAGCAGCTTCACCGGGACAGGGCTTAACACTGAAGCTTTCTTT. The encoded protein is CASSFTGTGLNTEAFF.

The chain links TRBV6-1 to TRBJ2-2; D gene unclear. Germline CDR1 MNHNS, CDR2 SASEGT. The CDR3 runs to 14 residues. V was shortened by 7 bases and J by 1 base, with 10 bases between the two germline ends. In DNA, the CDR3 is TGTGCCAGCACCCACATATTGAACACCGGGGAGCTGTTTTTT. Protein sequence: CASTHILNTGELFF.

Only one count was recorded for this clonotype. A much larger clone sits a single nucleotide away, making a read error possible. The rearrangement uses TRBV28 and TRBJ1-2; 7 bases match TRBD1. The CDR3 loop spans 16 amino acids. Germline V gene sequence: CDR1 MDHEN, CDR2 SYDVKM. CDR3 amino acids: CASSRLTGVGGYSYTF. The CDR3 nucleotides are TGTGCCAGCAGTCGTCTTACAGGGGTCGGGGGCTATAGCTACACCTTC.

This clonotype showed up many times. The rearrangement joins TRBV27 to TRBJ1-6; D is unclear. Trimming took off 7 bases at V and 7 bases at J, with 14 bases between the two ends. Germline loops: CDR1 MNHEY, CDR2 SMNVEV (reference sequence). This CDR3 spans 14 amino acids. The DNA for the CDR3 is TGTGCCAGCACTCGTTCCGCGCGGAATTCACCCCTCCACTTT. Amino acid sequence: CASTRSARNSPLHF.

With regard to this clonotype: One end of the junction fails to match germline, which may point to a read error. This rearrangement joins TRBV11-2 to TRBJ2-5, with 9 bases that match TRBD2. The CDR3 totals 14 residues. CDR1 is SGHAT, CDR2 FQNNGV, per germline. The CDR3 loop reads CASSLGGRGEAQYF. The CDR3 DNA reads TGTGCCAGCAGCCTAGGCGGGAGGGGAGAGGCCCAGTACTTC.

This clonotype was found many times. V gene TRBV11-2 combines with J gene TRBJ2-7; 13 nucleotides match TRBD2. Germline V gene lookup returns CDR1 SGHAT and CDR2 FQNNGV. Trimming removed 4 bases from V and 5 bases from J; junction bases left unmatched: 8. The CDR3 extends over 16 amino acids. DNA for the CDR3: TGTGCCAGCAGCTCGAGGACTAGCGGGAGATCCCACGAGCAGTACTTC. Its protein is CASSSRTSGRSHEQYF.

The sample holds many counts of this clonotype. The chain carries TRBV19 and TRBJ1-1, with D uncertain. The CDR3 is made up of 14 amino acids. V shed 4 bases and J shed 0 bases, with 9 bases lying between them. The germline V gene has CDR1 LNHDA and CDR2 SQIVND (reference sequence). In DNA form, the CDR3 reads TGTGCCAGTAGTACGTTTTCTATGAACACTGAAGCTTTCTTT. Amino acids: CASSTFSMNTEAFF.